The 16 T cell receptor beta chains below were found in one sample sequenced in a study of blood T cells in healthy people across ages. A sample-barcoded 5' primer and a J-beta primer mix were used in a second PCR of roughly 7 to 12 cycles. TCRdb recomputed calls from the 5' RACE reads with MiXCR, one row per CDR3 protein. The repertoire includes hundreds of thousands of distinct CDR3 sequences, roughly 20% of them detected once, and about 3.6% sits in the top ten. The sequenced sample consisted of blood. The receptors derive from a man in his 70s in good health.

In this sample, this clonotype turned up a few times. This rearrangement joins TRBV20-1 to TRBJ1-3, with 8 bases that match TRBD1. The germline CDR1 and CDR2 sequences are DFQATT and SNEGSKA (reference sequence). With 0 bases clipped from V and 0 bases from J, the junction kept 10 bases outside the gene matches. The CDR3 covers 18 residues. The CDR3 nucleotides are TGCAGTGCTAGAGATTATCGGGGACAGGTCCGCTCTGGAAACACCATATATTTT. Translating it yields CSARDYRGQVRSGNTIYF.

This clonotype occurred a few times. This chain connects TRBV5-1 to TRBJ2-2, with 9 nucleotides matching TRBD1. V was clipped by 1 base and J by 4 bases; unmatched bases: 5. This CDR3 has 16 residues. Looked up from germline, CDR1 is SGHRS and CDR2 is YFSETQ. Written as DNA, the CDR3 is TGCGCCAGCAGCTTGACAGCGACAGGGGGCACCGGGGAGCTGTTTTTT. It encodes CASSLTATGGTGELFF.

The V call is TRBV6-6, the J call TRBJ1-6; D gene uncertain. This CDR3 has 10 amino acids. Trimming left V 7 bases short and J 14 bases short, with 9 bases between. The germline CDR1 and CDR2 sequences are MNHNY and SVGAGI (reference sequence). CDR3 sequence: CASKDGTLHF. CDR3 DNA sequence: TGTGCCAGCAAGGACGGAACCCTCCACTTT.

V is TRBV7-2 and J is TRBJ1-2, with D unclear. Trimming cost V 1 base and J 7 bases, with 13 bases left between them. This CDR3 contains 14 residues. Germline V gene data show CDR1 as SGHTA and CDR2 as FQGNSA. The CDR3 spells CASSLVGKGGGYTF. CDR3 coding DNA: TGTGCCAGCAGCTTAGTGGGCAAAGGAGGTGGCTACACCTTC.

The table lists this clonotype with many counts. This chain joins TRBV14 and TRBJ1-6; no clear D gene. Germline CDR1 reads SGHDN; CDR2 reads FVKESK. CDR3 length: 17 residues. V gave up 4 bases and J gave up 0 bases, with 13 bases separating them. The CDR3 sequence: CASSPVFGGSYNSPLHF. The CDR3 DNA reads TGTGCCAGCAGCCCCGTCTTCGGAGGCTCCTATAATTCACCCCTCCACTTT.

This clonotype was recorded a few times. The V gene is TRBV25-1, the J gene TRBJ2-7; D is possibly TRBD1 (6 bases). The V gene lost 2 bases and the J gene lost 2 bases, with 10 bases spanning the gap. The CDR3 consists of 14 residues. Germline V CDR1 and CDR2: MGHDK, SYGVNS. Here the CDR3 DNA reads TGTGCCAGCAGTGAAGGCAGGGGCCCCTACGAGCAGTACTTC. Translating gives CASSEGRGPYEQYF.

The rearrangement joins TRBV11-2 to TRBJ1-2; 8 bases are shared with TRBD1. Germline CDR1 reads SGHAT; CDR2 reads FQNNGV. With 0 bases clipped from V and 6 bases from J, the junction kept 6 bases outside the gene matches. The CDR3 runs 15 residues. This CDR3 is CASSLERTGFNGYTF. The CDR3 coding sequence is TGTGCCAGCAGCTTAGAGAGGACAGGGTTCAATGGCTACACCTTC.

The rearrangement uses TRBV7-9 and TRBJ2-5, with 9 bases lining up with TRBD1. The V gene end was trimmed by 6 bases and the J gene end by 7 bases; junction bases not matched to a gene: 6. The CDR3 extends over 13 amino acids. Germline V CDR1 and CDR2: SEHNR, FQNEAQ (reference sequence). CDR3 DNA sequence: TGTGCCAGCAGTCGGGACAGGGATGGGACCCAGTACTTC. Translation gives CASSRDRDGTQYF.

The CDR3 loop is CASAYTGSQTQYF. CDR3 bases: TGTGCCAGTGCTTACACAGGGAGCCAGACCCAGTACTTC. V is TRBV11-1 and J is TRBJ2-5; maybe TRBD1 (6 bases). Germline values: CDR1 SGHAT, CDR2 FQDESV (reference sequence). The CDR3 runs 13 residues. Trimming stripped 9 bases from V and 6 bases from J, with 17 bases between.

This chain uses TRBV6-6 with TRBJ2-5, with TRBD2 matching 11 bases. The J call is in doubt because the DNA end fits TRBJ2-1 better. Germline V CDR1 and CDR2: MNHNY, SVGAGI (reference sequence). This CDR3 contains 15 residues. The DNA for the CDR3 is TGTGCCAGCGGTGTTATAGCGGGAGGGGGCAATGAGCAGTTCTTC. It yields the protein CASGVIAGGGNEQFF.

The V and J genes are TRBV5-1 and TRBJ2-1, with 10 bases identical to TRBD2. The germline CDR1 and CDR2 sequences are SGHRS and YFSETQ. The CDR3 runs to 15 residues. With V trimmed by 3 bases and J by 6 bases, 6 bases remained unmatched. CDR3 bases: TGCGCCAGCAGCTCAGCGGGAGGGATACCCAATGAGCAGTTCTTC. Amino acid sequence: CASSSAGGIPNEQFF. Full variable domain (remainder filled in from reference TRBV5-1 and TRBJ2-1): KAGVTQTPRYLIKTRGQQVTLSCSPISGHRSVSWYQQTPGQGLQFLFEYFSETQRNKGNFPGRFSGRQFSNSRSEMNVSTLELGDSALYLCASSSAGGIPNEQFFGPGTRLTVL.

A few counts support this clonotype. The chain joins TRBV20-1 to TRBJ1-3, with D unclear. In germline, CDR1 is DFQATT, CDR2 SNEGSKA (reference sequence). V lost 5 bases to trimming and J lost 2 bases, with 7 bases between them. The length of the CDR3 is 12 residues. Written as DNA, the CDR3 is TGCAGTGCTGAGGGTCCTGGAAACACCATATATTTT. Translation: CSAEGPGNTIYF.

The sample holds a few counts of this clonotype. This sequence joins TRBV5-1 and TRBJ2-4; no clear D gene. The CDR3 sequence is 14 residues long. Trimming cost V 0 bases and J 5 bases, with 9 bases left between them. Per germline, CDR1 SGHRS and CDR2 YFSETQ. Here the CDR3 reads CASSLEGSENIQYF. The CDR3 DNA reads TGCGCCAGCAGCTTGGAGGGATCGGAAAACATTCAGTACTTC. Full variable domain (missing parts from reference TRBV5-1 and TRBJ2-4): KAGVTQTPRYLIKTRGQQVTLSCSPISGHRSVSWYQQTPGQGLQFLFEYFSETQRNKGNFPGRFSGRQFSNSRSEMNVSTLELGDSALYLCASSLEGSENIQYFGAGTRLSVL.

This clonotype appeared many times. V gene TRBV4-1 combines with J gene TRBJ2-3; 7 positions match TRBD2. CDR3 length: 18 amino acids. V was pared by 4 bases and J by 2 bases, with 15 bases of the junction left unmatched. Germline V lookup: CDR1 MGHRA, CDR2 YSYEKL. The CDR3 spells CASSPPGASGQPTDTQYF. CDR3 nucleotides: TGCGCCAGCAGCCCGCCCGGGGCTAGCGGTCAACCCACAGATACGCAGTATTTT.

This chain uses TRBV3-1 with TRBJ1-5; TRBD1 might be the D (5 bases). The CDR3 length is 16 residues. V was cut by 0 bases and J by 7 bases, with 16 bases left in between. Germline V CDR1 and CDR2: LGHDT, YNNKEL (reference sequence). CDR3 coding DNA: TGTGCCAGCAGCCAAGATTCGCAGGGATCGGGGCAGCCCCAGCATTTT. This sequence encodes CASSQDSQGSGQPQHF.

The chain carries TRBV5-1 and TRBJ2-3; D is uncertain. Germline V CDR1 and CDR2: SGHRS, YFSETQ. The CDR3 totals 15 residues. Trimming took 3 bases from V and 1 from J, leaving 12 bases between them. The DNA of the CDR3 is TGCGCCAGCAGCTCCCAACGGAGTCGCACAGATACGCAGTATTTT. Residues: CASSSQRSRTDTQYF.